This T cell receptor beta chain was recorded in a study of cytomegalovirus exposure and HLA in healthy donors. Primers: 60 Vbeta forward and 13 Jbeta reverse. Profiling relied on immunoSEQ multiplex PCR, and the TCRdb table lists in-frame clones only, not all of them. The sample shows about 150,000 clones, around 60% of them seen only once. This clone showed up just a few times. The sample taken for sequencing was PBMCs. This receptor was identified in an older woman in good health and CMV-seropositive.

CDR3 sequence reads: CASSDRGEAFF. The CDR3 region has the DNA TGCGCCAGCAGTGACCGGGGTGAAGCTTTCTTT. The chain recombines TRBV10-1 with TRBJ1-1; D ambiguous. Looked up from germline, CDR1 is WNHNN and CDR2 is SYGVQD (reference sequence). The CDR3 extends over 11 amino acids. V lost 3 bases and J 7 bases, leaving 6 bases between the germline ends.